Each of the 22 T cell receptor beta chains below was sequenced from the same sample in a study of cytomegalovirus exposure and HLA in healthy donors. The study ran its PCR with 60 Vbeta and 13 Jbeta primers. Sequenced by immunoSEQ multiplex PCR; TCRdb stores in-frame clones only, minus some. Here the sample spans 150,000 to 200,000 clones, more than 65% being singletons. The specimen was PBMCs. The source of these receptors is a woman in her 30s in good health and CMV-seropositive.

This clone was picked up a small number of times. This chain connects TRBV28 to TRBJ1-5; TRBD1 matches at 7 bases. The V and J ends lost 7 bases and 0 bases, in that order; junction bases with no gene match: 6. The CDR3 loop spans 15 amino acids. Germline lookup yields CDR1 MDHEN and CDR2 SYDVKM. This CDR3 is CASKKAGGSNQPQHF. Here the CDR3 DNA reads TGTGCCAGCAAGAAGGCAGGGGGTAGCAATCAGCCCCAGCATTTT.

This clone has more than one count but fewer than ten. The chain carries TRBV7-9 and TRBJ2-5, with TRBD2 as a possible D gene (5 bases). Germline V gives CDR1 SEHNR, CDR2 FQNEAQ (reference sequence). Trimming cost V 3 bases and J 4 bases, with 15 bases left between them. This CDR3 is built from 15 residues. In nucleotides, the CDR3 is TGTGCCAGCAGCTTTAGTCGGCCGGGGATAGAGACCCAGTACTTC. Translation gives CASSFSRPGIETQYF.

This clone was seen once. The rearrangement uses TRBV5-6 and TRBJ2-7; tentatively, D is TRBD2 (5 bases). The length of the CDR3 is 14 residues. The ends were cut back, 5 bases at V and 0 bases at J, with 12 bases in the middle. Per germline, CDR1 SGHDT and CDR2 YYEEEE. CDR3 in amino acids: CASSPPTSSYEQYF. The CDR3 DNA reads as TGTGCCAGCAGTCCCCCAACTAGCTCCTACGAGCAGTACTTC.

The chain employs TRBV18 and TRBJ2-7, with 9 bases matching TRBD1. Germline CDR1 reads KGHSH; CDR2 reads LQKENI. V shed 4 bases, J shed 3 bases, and the junction held 4 bases outside the gene matches. CDR3 length: 14 amino acids. The CDR3 DNA reads as TGTGCCAGCTCACGGGACAGGGCTTTCTACGAGCAGTACTTC. Protein sequence: CASSRDRAFYEQYF.

V usage is TRBV7-2 and J usage is TRBJ1-4, with 8 nucleotides matching TRBD1. Trimming at V came to 5 bases and at J to 7 bases, leaving 9 bases not matched to a gene. CDR1 is SGHTA, CDR2 FQGNSA, per germline. The CDR3 spans 15 residues. The CDR3 coding sequence is TGTGCCAGCAGCGGGCAGGGGGCGCTGACTGAAAAACTGTTTTTT. Translation: CASSGQGALTEKLFF. Full variable domain (remainder filled in from reference TRBV7-2 and TRBJ1-4): GAGVSQSPSNKVTEKGKDVELRCDPISGHTALYWYRQSLGQGLEFLIYFQGNSAPDKSGLPSDRFSAERTGGSVSTLTIQRTQQEDSAVYLCASSGQGALTEKLFFGSGTQLSVL.

The CDR3 loop is CASSETEGGQAEAFF. The CDR3 nucleotides read TGTGCCAGCAGTGAAACAGAGGGAGGCCAAGCTGAAGCTTTCTTT. The J gene is TRBJ1-1, the V gene TRBV6-1; D unresolved. Trimming left V 2 bases short and J 6 bases short, with 16 bases between. The CDR3 is made up of 15 amino acids. Germline CDR1 is MNHNS and CDR2 is SASEGT.

This chain links TRBV5-4 with TRBJ2-7; 10 positions agree with TRBD1. Germline V gives CDR1 SGHNT, CDR2 YYREEE (reference sequence). Losses at the gene ends were 4 bases for V and 11 bases for J; bases not matched to a gene: 18. CDR3 length: 16 amino acids. The CDR3 sequence: CASSPADRGLLHREYF. CDR3 DNA: TGTGCCAGCAGCCCAGCCGACAGGGGGCTCCTCCATAGAGAGTACTTC.

The gene calls are TRBV4-2 and TRBJ1-4; weak D call: TRBD1 (5 bases). Germline values: CDR1 LGHNA, CDR2 YNFKEQ. This CDR3 region has 16 residues. Trimming pared 3 bases from V and 4 bases from J, leaving 15 bases between. The CDR3 region is CASSQGTGSRNEKLFF. DNA of the CDR3: TGTGCCAGCAGCCAGGGGACCGGGAGCCGTAATGAAAAACTGTTTTTT.

This clone came up once. The rearrangement links TRBV5-1 to TRBJ1-5; tentative D call: TRBD1 (6 bases). CDR1 SGHRS and CDR2 YFSETQ come from the germline V gene. V dropped 1 base and J dropped 7 bases, with 12 bases sitting between them. CDR3 length: 14 amino acids. The CDR3: CASSLWGGGQPQHF. The CDR3 DNA is TGCGCCAGCAGCTTGTGGGGGGGCGGGCAGCCCCAGCATTTT.

This chain joins TRBV5-4 and TRBJ2-7, with a tentative D call TRBD1 (6 bases). This CDR3 has 13 residues. Germline CDR1 and CDR2: SGHNT and YYREEE (reference sequence). V lost 4 bases and J lost 5, with 13 bases in between. This CDR3 is CASSINRENEQYF. The CDR3 DNA reads as TGTGCCAGCAGCATCAACAGGGAGAACGAGCAGTACTTC.

The V call is TRBV28, the J call TRBJ1-1; D unclear. Per germline, CDR1 MDHEN and CDR2 SYDVKM. The CDR3 has 15 amino acids. The V and J ends lost 5 bases and 0 bases respectively, with 13 bases between them. The CDR3 nucleotides are TGTGCCAGCAGTCCCTGGCTGGCCATGAACACTGAAGCTTTCTTT. The encoded protein is CASSPWLAMNTEAFF.

The V gene is TRBV5-6, the J gene TRBJ1-5; TRBD1 matches 7 bases. The CDR3 has 14 residues. Unmatched junction bases numbered 7, after V lost 4 bases and J lost 6 bases. The V gene's germline CDR1 is SGHDT and CDR2 YYEEEE. CDR3 nucleotides: TGTGCCAGCAGCGGCACAGGGGTGGGTCAGCCCCAGCATTTT. This translates into CASSGTGVGQPQHF.

This clone was counted once. This chain links TRBV11-2 with TRBJ1-1; unclear D gene. V lost 3 bases and J 1 base, leaving 6 bases between the germline ends. CDR3 length equals 13 residues. Germline CDR1 is SGHAT and CDR2 is FQNNGV. The CDR3 DNA reads as TGTGCCAGCAGCTTGCGTCGGAACACTGAAGCTTTCTTT. Translation: CASSLRRNTEAFF.

This clone was recorded only once. The rearrangement uses TRBV6-6 and TRBJ2-2; D remains unclear. Germline lookup yields CDR1 MNHNY and CDR2 SVGAGI (reference sequence). V lost 8 bases, J lost 0 bases, and 7 bases lay in between. The CDR3 covers 13 residues. DNA for the CDR3: TGTGCCAGCGGCCACACGAACACCGGGGAGCTGTTTTTT. Translating it yields CASGHTNTGELFF.

V is TRBV7-9 and J is TRBJ1-2, with 7 bases that match TRBD1. Germline values: CDR1 SEHNR, CDR2 FQNEAQ (reference sequence). The CDR3 is 18 residues long. The J segment lost 0 bases and the V segment lost 4 bases, leaving 14 bases of the junction unmatched. For the CDR3, the DNA is TGTGCCAGCAGCTCCATCCGGGACAGTAAGGAAGCTAACTATGGCTACACCTTC. It specifies CASSSIRDSKEANYGYTF.

The rearrangement joins TRBV11-2 to TRBJ2-5; 8 bases fit TRBD2. Germline V gene data show CDR1 as SGHAT and CDR2 as FQNNGV. J was trimmed by 5 bases and V by 2 bases; bases with no gene match: 7. The CDR3 sequence is 15 residues long. CDR3 in amino acids: CASSLFSGEGETQYF. For the CDR3, the DNA is TGTGCCAGCAGCTTATTTAGCGGGGAGGGGGAGACCCAGTACTTC.

The chain employs TRBV5-1 and TRBJ2-1; TRBD2 agrees at 8 bases. The J segment lost 7 bases and the V segment lost 7 bases, leaving 10 bases of the junction unmatched. The CDR3 totals 14 residues. Looked up from germline, CDR1 is SGHRS and CDR2 is YFSETQ. In DNA, the CDR3 is TGCGCCAGCGGACGAGGGCTAGCGGGTAATGAGCAGTTCTTC. Residues: CASGRGLAGNEQFF.

The V gene is TRBV7-9, the J gene TRBJ2-7, with 7 bases identical to TRBD2. V trimming: 5 bases; J trimming: 6 bases; junction bases outside the gene matches: 7. The V gene's germline CDR1 is SEHNR and CDR2 FQNEAQ (reference sequence). CDR3 length equals 13 residues. The CDR3 coding sequence is TGTGCCAGCAGCCAGCCACCGGGGGGCGAGCAGTACTTC. Translation gives CASSQPPGGEQYF.

The rearrangement joins TRBV6-5 to TRBJ2-1, with a tentative D call TRBD1 (6 bases). Looked up from germline, CDR1 is MNHEY and CDR2 is SVGAGI. This CDR3 has 15 residues. V lost 6 bases, J lost 1 base, and 13 bases lay in between. The CDR3 sequence: CASSKTGLSYNEQFF. In nucleotides, the CDR3 is TGTGCCAGCAGCAAAACAGGGTTGTCCTACAATGAGCAGTTCTTC.

The sample holds one count of this clone. This sequence joins TRBV9 and TRBJ1-5, with TRBD1 matching 8 bases. The trim removed 3 bases at V and 5 bases at J, leaving 7 bases unmatched. The length of the CDR3 is 15 residues. The V gene's germline CDR1 is SGDLS and CDR2 YYNGEE. Here the CDR3 reads CASSETGTGDQPQHF. CDR3 DNA: TGTGCCAGCAGCGAAACCGGGACAGGCGATCAGCCCCAGCATTTT. The variable domain in full, with the rest retrieved from reference TRBV9 and TRBJ1-5, is DSGVTQTPKHLITATGQRVTLRCSPRSGDLSVYWYQQSLDQGLQFLIQYYNGEERAKGNILERFSAQQFPDLHSELNLSSLELGDSALYFCASSETGTGDQPQHFGDGTRLSIL.

J is TRBJ2-7 and V is TRBV25-1, with D perhaps matching TRBD1 (6 bases). The CDR3 covers 12 residues. CDR1 is MGHDK, CDR2 SYGVNS, per germline. Between the trimmed V and J ends, which lost 6 bases and 4 bases, there was a span of 10 bases. The CDR3 sequence is CASSRGTYEQYF. The CDR3 region has the DNA TGTGCCAGCAGCAGGGGTACGTACGAGCAGTACTTC.

The CDR3 reads CSVERGLAGPGELFF. CDR3 bases: TGCAGCGTTGAGAGGGGACTAGCGGGACCCGGGGAGCTGTTTTTT. V usage is TRBV29-1 and J usage is TRBJ2-2; 13 nucleotides agree with TRBD2. Germline V gives CDR1 SQVTM, CDR2 ANQGSEA. The CDR3 has 15 residues. V lost 3 bases to trimming and J lost 6 bases; unmatched junction nucleotides: 4.